A selection of T cell receptor beta chains follows, all from one sample in a study of spatial heterogeneity in lung cancer. TCRdb recomputed calls from the 5' RACE reads with MiXCR, one row per CDR3 protein. The table shows 19,000 or so distinct CDR3 sequences, with around 21% occurring only once. The source was PBMCs, collected at surgery. The receptor source for this set is a female donor with early-stage non-small cell lung cancer. Both conserved end residues are part of each CDR3. The D gene is left open where the match is weak. The size field is filled for only some rows; it gives once, few, many or a size class.

clone size: few
J gene: TRBJ2-3
D gene: -
V gene: TRBV27
CDR3 DNA: TGTGCCAGCAGTAGGGTGGGGTTGGATACGCAGTATTTT
CDR3 protein: CASSRVGLDTQYF

clone size: -
J gene: TRBJ2-7
D gene: TRBD1
V gene: TRBV20-1
CDR3 DNA: TGCAGTGCTTTAACCGGGACAGGGGACGAGCAGTACTTC
CDR3 protein: CSALTGTGDEQYF

clone size: medium-sized
J gene: TRBJ1-2
D gene: -
V gene: TRBV27
CDR3 DNA: TGTGCCAGCAGACCGGACGGGGTAAATGCCTATGGCTACACCTTC
CDR3 protein: CASRPDGVNAYGYTF

clone size: -
J gene: TRBJ1-1
D gene: -
V gene: TRBV7-9
CDR3 DNA: TGTGCCAGCAGCTCCACGCGGGGACTGAAGAACACTGAAGCTTTCTTT
CDR3 protein: CASSSTRGLKNTEAFF

clone size: many
J gene: TRBJ1-6
D gene: -
V gene: TRBV4-3
CDR3 DNA: TGCGCCAGCAGCCAAGATTTCGGTGGGCCCTATAATTCACCCCTCCACTTT
CDR3 protein: CASSQDFGGPYNSPLHF

clone size: few
J gene: TRBJ2-1
D gene: -
V gene: TRBV12-3/TRBV12-4
CDR3 DNA: TGTGCCAGCAGCTCCGGACGGTACAATGAGCAGTTCTTC
CDR3 protein: CASSSGRYNEQFF

clone size: many
J gene: TRBJ1-1
D gene: TRBD1
V gene: TRBV28
CDR3 DNA: TGTGCCGGCCGGGACAGGGGGATAAACACTGAAGCTTTCTTT
CDR3 protein: CAGRDRGINTEAFF

clone size: medium-sized
J gene: TRBJ2-3
D gene: -
V gene: TRBV5-1
CDR3 DNA: TGCGCCAGCAGCTTGATCTACGGGACGGGGGCAGATACGCAGTATTTT
CDR3 protein: CASSLIYGTGADTQYF

clone size: -
J gene: TRBJ2-7
D gene: -
V gene: TRBV11-2
CDR3 DNA: TGTGCCAGCAGCTTAGAGGCGAAATACGAGCAGTACTTC
CDR3 protein: CASSLEAKYEQYF

clone size: -
J gene: TRBJ2-1
D gene: TRBD2
V gene: TRBV6-6
CDR3 DNA: TGTGCCAGCAGTTATGGGACTAGCGGGATAGAGAATGAGCAGTTCTTC
CDR3 protein: CASSYGTSGIENEQFF

clone size: many
J gene: TRBJ2-7
D gene: TRBD2
V gene: TRBV7-2
CDR3 DNA: TGTGCCAGCAGCTCCAGGACTAGCGCTTCCTACGAGCAGTACTTC
CDR3 protein: CASSSRTSASYEQYF

clone size: many
J gene: TRBJ1-4
D gene: -
V gene: TRBV7-9
CDR3 DNA: TGTGCCAGCAGCCGGGGGTTTGGCTCTGAAAAACTGTTTTTT
CDR3 protein: CASSRGFGSEKLFF

clone size: -
J gene: TRBJ2-3
D gene: -
V gene: TRBV7-2
CDR3 DNA: TGTGCCAGCAGCTTAAGGGTCAGGGGTGCGGATACGCAGTATTTT
CDR3 protein: CASSLRVRGADTQYF

clone size: many
J gene: TRBJ2-7
D gene: -
V gene: TRBV5-1
CDR3 DNA: TGCGCCAGCAGCCCGGGGGGGCAGGGGGAGACCTACGAGCAGTACTTC
CDR3 protein: CASSPGGQGETYEQYF

clone size: many
J gene: TRBJ2-2
D gene: -
V gene: TRBV5-1
CDR3 DNA: TGCGCCAGCTCTGGTGGTAGCGGTCGCACCGGGGAGCTGTTTTTT
CDR3 protein: CASSGGSGRTGELFF

clone size: -
J gene: TRBJ1-1
D gene: -
V gene: TRBV11-2
CDR3 DNA: TGTGCCAGCAGCTTAGGGTTGGGCAACACTGAAGCTTTCTTT
CDR3 protein: CASSLGLGNTEAFF

clone size: many
J gene: TRBJ2-7
D gene: -
V gene: TRBV7-9
CDR3 DNA: TGTGCCAGCAGCTTGAACTCGGCAGGGGCCTCCTACGAGCAGTACTTC
CDR3 protein: CASSLNSAGASYEQYF

clone size: many
J gene: TRBJ2-6
D gene: -
V gene: TRBV7-2
CDR3 DNA: TGTGCCAGCAGCTTGGCAGGGAACTCTGGGGCCAACGTCCTGACTTTC
CDR3 protein: CASSLAGNSGANVLTF

clone size: few
J gene: TRBJ2-2
D gene: TRBD1
V gene: TRBV25-1
CDR3 DNA: TGTGCCAGCACCTCGGGGACAGGGTGGGCCGGGGAGCTGTTTTTT
CDR3 protein: CASTSGTGWAGELFF

clone size: many
J gene: TRBJ2-5
D gene: TRBD2
V gene: TRBV5-5
CDR3 DNA: TGTGCCAGCAGCTCCCTCCGGACTAGCGGGCAGCAAGAGACCCAGTACTTC
CDR3 protein: CASSSLRTSGQQETQYF

clone size: -
J gene: TRBJ1-2
D gene: -
V gene: TRBV7-2
CDR3 DNA: TGTGCCAGCAGCCACGCTGGCAGGGCTTATGGCTACACCTTC
CDR3 protein: CASSHAGRAYGYTF

clone size: many
J gene: TRBJ1-3
D gene: TRBD1
V gene: TRBV6-6
CDR3 DNA: TGTGCCAGCAGTCTCCGACAGGGAGCTTCGGGAAACACCATATATTTT
CDR3 protein: CASSLRQGASGNTIYF

clone size: -
J gene: TRBJ1-6
D gene: TRBD1
V gene: TRBV7-9
CDR3 DNA: TGTGCCAGCAGCGGGGAGGACAGGTCGCTTTATAATTCACCCCTCCACTTT
CDR3 protein: CASSGEDRSLYNSPLHF

clone size: many
J gene: TRBJ2-1
D gene: -
V gene: TRBV11-3
CDR3 DNA: TGTGCCAGCAGCTTGGAGACGCACAATGAGCAGTTCTTC
CDR3 protein: CASSLETHNEQFF

clone size: many
J gene: TRBJ1-2
D gene: TRBD1
V gene: TRBV9
CDR3 DNA: TGTGCCAGCAGCGTAAAGTGGGACAGTGAAGCCGGTAGGGATGGCTACACCTTC
CDR3 protein: CASSVKWDSEAGRDGYTF

clone size: -
J gene: TRBJ2-2
D gene: TRBD2
V gene: TRBV7-9
CDR3 DNA: TGTGCCAGCAGCTTGAGCGGGAGAGGCGGGGAGCTGTTTTTT
CDR3 protein: CASSLSGRGGELFF

clone size: many
J gene: TRBJ2-5
D gene: -
V gene: TRBV7-7
CDR3 DNA: TGTGCCAGCAGCTTAGCGGGCCAGGGGATGATGGAGACCCAGTACTTC
CDR3 protein: CASSLAGQGMMETQYF

clone size: -
J gene: TRBJ1-1
D gene: -
V gene: TRBV6-2/TRBV6-3
CDR3 DNA: TGTGCCAGCAGTTATAGCAGGGAGAACACTGAAGCTTTCTTT
CDR3 protein: CASSYSRENTEAFF

clone size: -
J gene: TRBJ2-5
D gene: TRBD2
V gene: TRBV29-1
CDR3 DNA: TGCAGCGTGAAGCGGGGACAAGAGACCCAGTACTTC
CDR3 protein: CSVKRGQETQYF

clone size: -
J gene: TRBJ1-2
D gene: -
V gene: TRBV28
CDR3 DNA: TGTGCCAGCAGTGGACTTTTACGGGGCTACACCTTC
CDR3 protein: CASSGLLRGYTF

clone size: many
J gene: TRBJ2-5
D gene: TRBD2
V gene: TRBV30
CDR3 DNA: TGTGCCTCCCCTGGGACTAGCGGGAGCGAGACCCAGTACTTC
CDR3 protein: CASPGTSGSETQYF

clone size: many
J gene: TRBJ1-1
D gene: -
V gene: TRBV21-1
CDR3 DNA: TGTGCCAGCAGCGAGGCCGCAGGGAGGGCTTTCTTT
CDR3 protein: CASSEAAGRAFF

clone size: many
J gene: TRBJ1-1
D gene: -
V gene: TRBV27
CDR3 DNA: TGTGCCAGCAGTTTAAATCGGCCCCCTAAGCAGGATATGAACACTGAAGCTTTCTTT
CDR3 protein: CASSLNRPPKQDMNTEAFF

clone size: few
J gene: TRBJ2-5
D gene: -
V gene: TRBV28
CDR3 DNA: TGTGCCAGCAGTCCACCCCGACCTGCACAAGAGACCCAGTACTTC
CDR3 protein: CASSPPRPAQETQYF

clone size: many
J gene: TRBJ2-5
D gene: -
V gene: TRBV6-5
CDR3 DNA: TGTGCCAGCAGTTACCCCGGGGGTAGTCGTAAGACCCAGTACTTC
CDR3 protein: CASSYPGGSRKTQYF

clone size: -
J gene: TRBJ2-1
D gene: TRBD2
V gene: TRBV6-6
CDR3 DNA: TGTGCCAGCTCTTCTAGCGGGGGGGCCTACAATGAGCAGTTCTTC
CDR3 protein: CASSSSGGAYNEQFF

clone size: many
J gene: TRBJ1-5
D gene: -
V gene: TRBV27
CDR3 DNA: TGTGCCAGCAGTTTAGGGGTTTATCAGCCCCAGCATTTT
CDR3 protein: CASSLGVYQPQHF

clone size: many
J gene: TRBJ2-1
D gene: TRBD2
V gene: TRBV28
CDR3 DNA: TGTGCCAGCAGAACTGAGGGACTAGCGAACAATGAGCAGTTCTTC
CDR3 protein: CASRTEGLANNEQFF

clone size: -
J gene: TRBJ1-4
D gene: -
V gene: TRBV20-1
CDR3 DNA: TGCAGTGCTAGAGATGCGGGCCCAGGGACGGAAAAACTGTTTTTT
CDR3 protein: CSARDAGPGTEKLFF

clone size: many
J gene: TRBJ2-3
D gene: TRBD2
V gene: TRBV2
CDR3 DNA: TGTGCCAGCAGCCCACTAGCGGGAGGGGGAGATACGCAGTATTTT
CDR3 protein: CASSPLAGGGDTQYF

clone size: -
J gene: TRBJ1-2
D gene: -
V gene: TRBV19
CDR3 DNA: TGTGCCAGTAGTCCCTTACAGGTAGGGGACGGCTACACCTTC
CDR3 protein: CASSPLQVGDGYTF

clone size: -
J gene: TRBJ2-3
D gene: -
V gene: TRBV7-9
CDR3 DNA: TGTGCCAGCAGCCTCTGGGACCCAGATACGCAGTATTTT
CDR3 protein: CASSLWDPDTQYF

clone size: few
J gene: TRBJ2-4
D gene: TRBD1
V gene: TRBV7-2
CDR3 DNA: TGTGCCAGCAGCTCACTCGGCAGGGGGCGCGAGGCCAAAAACATTCAGTACTTC
CDR3 protein: CASSSLGRGREAKNIQYF

clone size: many
J gene: TRBJ2-3
D gene: -
V gene: TRBV15
CDR3 DNA: TGTGCCACCAGCAGAGTGTTTGGGTTCACAGATACGCAGTATTTT
CDR3 protein: CATSRVFGFTDTQYF

clone size: -
J gene: TRBJ2-1
D gene: TRBD2
V gene: TRBV30
CDR3 DNA: TGTGCCTGGCGACCTAGCGGGATGGCCTACAATGAGCAGTTCTTC
CDR3 protein: CAWRPSGMAYNEQFF

clone size: -
J gene: TRBJ2-7
D gene: -
V gene: TRBV6-2/TRBV6-3
CDR3 DNA: TGTGCCAGCAACGGCGAGTTCCACGAGCAGTACTTC
CDR3 protein: CASNGEFHEQYF

clone size: -
J gene: TRBJ2-1
D gene: -
V gene: TRBV2
CDR3 DNA: TGTGCCAGCAGTAAGGGCCTCCTCGCCGATGAGCAGTTCTTC
CDR3 protein: CASSKGLLADEQFF

clone size: many
J gene: TRBJ1-4
D gene: -
V gene: TRBV5-1
CDR3 DNA: TGCGCCAGCCAGAGGGATTCCGGCGAAAAACTGTTTTTT
CDR3 protein: CASQRDSGEKLFF

clone size: many
J gene: TRBJ2-2
D gene: -
V gene: TRBV12-5
CDR3 DNA: TGTGCTAGTGGATCCAGCGGGACAAACGACACCGGGGAGCTGTTTTTT
CDR3 protein: CASGSSGTNDTGELFF

clone size: many
J gene: TRBJ1-6
D gene: -
V gene: TRBV20-1
CDR3 DNA: TGCAGTGCCAGAAAGCAGGGGTTTGGCTCACCCCTCCACTTT
CDR3 protein: CSARKQGFGSPLHF

clone size: medium-sized
J gene: TRBJ2-7
D gene: -
V gene: TRBV19
CDR3 DNA: TGTGCCAGTAGTATGAACGCGGCCTCCTACGAGCAGTACTTC
CDR3 protein: CASSMNAASYEQYF

clone size: many
J gene: TRBJ1-2
D gene: TRBD1
V gene: TRBV29-1
CDR3 DNA: TGCAGCGCCTACCAGGGGGAGGCCTATGGCTACACCTTC
CDR3 protein: CSAYQGEAYGYTF

clone size: medium-sized
J gene: TRBJ1-1
D gene: -
V gene: TRBV6-5
CDR3 DNA: TGTGCCAGCCGACAGCCTCAGAACACTGAAGCTTTCTTT
CDR3 protein: CASRQPQNTEAFF

clone size: many
J gene: TRBJ2-1
D gene: TRBD2
V gene: TRBV29-1
CDR3 DNA: TGCAGCATACTAGCGGGAGGGCCTGCCTACAATGAGCAGTTCTTC
CDR3 protein: CSILAGGPAYNEQFF

clone size: many
J gene: TRBJ2-5
D gene: -
V gene: TRBV21-1
CDR3 DNA: TGTGCCAGCAGCCCCCGGGGAGGTCTGCGCCCGGAGACCCAGTACTTC
CDR3 protein: CASSPRGGLRPETQYF